This T cell receptor (beta chain) was retrieved from a study of cytomegalovirus exposure and HLA in healthy donors. Study details: Early on, a data release was issued that held roughly 84 million unique TCRs from HLA-typed donors.

The PCR made use of 60 Vbeta and 13 Jbeta primers. Source study methods: Roughly 11 million shared chains were among the about 80 million unique TCR beta chains that a later analysis counted. Using immunoSEQ multiplex PCR, the repertoire was profiled, and TCRdb retains in-frame clones only, with some absent. The DNA was the basis for D and trimming; V, J and clone size are from that table. The data show 180,000 or so clones, roughly a tenth seen once. Of note for this clone: The antigen is unknown.

Whole-study findings and limits: In vitro, three CMV-associated chains proved specific for CMV antigens.

The CDR3 runs 17 residues. Germline lookup yields CDR1 SGHTA and CDR2 FQGNSA. V gave up 0 bases and J gave up 7 bases; unmatched junction bases: 11. This receptor was obtained from a woman in her thirties in good health and CMV-seropositive. The chain uses TRBV7-2 and TRBJ2-1, with 8 bases matching TRBD2. The sequenced sample consisted of PBMCs. The CDR3 nucleotides are TGTGCCAGCAGCTTAGCGTTACTCAGCGGGAGCATAAATGAGCAGTTCTTC. Amino acid sequence: CASSLALLSGSINEQFF.